These 16 T cell receptor beta chains share one sample of origin, sequenced in a study of identical twins. TCRdb passed the 5' RACE reads through MiXCR, listing each CDR3 protein once. The sample carries 700,000 or so distinct CDR3 sequences, 21% recorded once. In addition, the sample was reused for a study of T cells expressing NK-cell markers.

Sequenced material: PBMCs. All receptors derive from a woman younger than 35 in good health.

V is TRBV5-1 and J is TRBJ2-3, with D possibly being TRBD1 (5 bases). V gave up 5 bases and J gave up 5 bases, with 12 bases separating them. Germline loops: CDR1 SGHRS, CDR2 YFSETQ. This CDR3 region has 13 residues. CDR3 DNA: TGCGCCAGCAGTTGGGGCGTGTTAGATACGCAGTATTTT. Protein product: CASSWGVLDTQYF.

This clonotype was picked up a small number of times. V usage is TRBV4-2 and J usage is TRBJ2-2; D remains unclear. The V gene lost 1 base and the J gene lost 1 base, with 10 bases spanning the gap. Per the germline V gene, CDR1 is LGHNA and CDR2 is YNFKEQ. The CDR3 runs to 16 residues. This CDR3 reads CASSQVEHRNTGELFF. The CDR3 region has the DNA TGTGCCAGCAGCCAAGTTGAACATAGGAACACCGGGGAGCTGTTTTTT.

This chain connects TRBV4-3 to TRBJ2-3; D remains ambiguous. This CDR3 comprises 16 residues. V lost 1 base and J 0 bases, leaving 11 bases between the germline ends. Germline values: CDR1 LGHNA, CDR2 YSLEER. CDR3 nucleotides: TGCGCCAGCAGCCAAGTCGGCTACACTAGCACAGATACGCAGTATTTT. This translates into CASSQVGYTSTDTQYF.

This clonotype occurred many times. The chain uses TRBV20-1 and TRBJ2-3; TRBD2 matches 14 bases. Losses at the gene ends were 3 bases for V and 3 bases for J; bases not matched to a gene: 2. The CDR3 length is 15 residues. From germline, CDR1 is DFQATT and CDR2 SNEGSKA (reference sequence). The CDR3 bases are TGCAGTGCTAGCGGGACTAGCGGGAGAACAGATACGCAGTATTTT. Translated: CSASGTSGRTDTQYF.

The V gene is TRBV27, the J gene TRBJ2-7; D is unclear. This CDR3 is 14 amino acids long. V dropped 5 bases and J dropped 6 bases, with 17 bases sitting between them. The germline CDR1 and CDR2 sequences are MNHEY and SMNVEV (reference sequence). This CDR3 reads CASSVIPLRGEQYF. CDR3 coding DNA: TGTGCCAGCAGTGTCATACCCCTCCGCGGCGAGCAGTACTTC.

This clonotype was recorded at least ten times. V gene TRBV10-3 combines with J gene TRBJ2-5; 9 bases match TRBD2. The V and J ends lost 5 bases and 2 bases, in that order; junction bases with no gene match: 6. The CDR3 length is 15 residues. Germline V CDR1 and CDR2: ENHRY, SYGVKD. The CDR3 DNA sequence: TGTGCCATCAGTCCATCCACTAGCGGGCAAGAGACCCAGTACTTC. Protein product: CAISPSTSGQETQYF.

This clonotype has more than one count but fewer than ten. The genes are TRBV12-3 or TRBV12-4 and TRBJ2-7; D gene unclear. This CDR3 spans 17 amino acids. Trimming pared 0 bases from V and 5 bases from J, leaving 20 bases between. Here the CDR3 reads CASSLATSVESPNEQYF. The CDR3, as DNA: TGTGCCAGCAGTTTAGCCACCTCAGTGGAGTCACCCAACGAGCAGTACTTC.

The chain employs TRBV12-3 or TRBV12-4 and TRBJ2-3; tentatively, D is TRBD1 (5 bases). The V end lost 1 base, the J end lost 1 base, and 9 bases lay between the germline ends. The CDR3 loop spans 15 amino acids. The CDR3 region is CASSLGQGRTDTQYF. CDR3 nucleotides: TGTGCCAGCAGTTTAGGGCAGGGCCGCACAGATACGCAGTATTTT.

In this sample, this clonotype turned up once. The CDR3 loop is CASSTGTSETDREQFF. CDR3 in DNA: TGCGCCAGCAGCACAGGGACTAGCGAAACCGACCGAGAGCAGTTCTTC. The V and J genes are TRBV5-1 and TRBJ2-1; 10 nucleotides line up with TRBD2. Germline trimming cut 4 bases from V and 10 bases from J; bases unmatched to any gene: 14. CDR3 length: 16 amino acids. Germline CDR1 and CDR2: SGHRS and YFSETQ.

V gene TRBV5-1 combines with J gene TRBJ2-7; TRBD2 is a possible D gene (7 bases). The V end was cut by 0 bases, the J end by 7 bases, with 20 bases between. From germline, CDR1 is SGHRS and CDR2 YFSETQ. This CDR3 spans 16 amino acids. The CDR3 sequence is CASSLGAVGGPSEQYF. DNA for the CDR3: TGCGCCAGCAGCTTGGGCGCGGTGGGGGGGCCCTCGGAGCAGTACTTC.

This clonotype was observed at least ten times. Here the CDR3 DNA reads TGTGCCATCAGTGCGGTAGGCGCAGGTGGCTACACCTTC. Amino acids: CAISAVGAGGYTF. V usage is TRBV10-3 and J usage is TRBJ1-2; D remains ambiguous. Germline lookup yields CDR1 ENHRY and CDR2 SYGVKD. Trimming pared 4 bases from V and 7 bases from J, leaving 13 bases between. The CDR3 contains 13 residues.

The chain employs TRBV7-2 and TRBJ2-3; 7 bases are a match to TRBD2. Unmatched junction bases numbered 12, after V lost 2 bases and J lost 4 bases. Germline V lookup: CDR1 SGHTA, CDR2 FQGNSA. This CDR3 is built from 17 residues. The CDR3 region has the DNA TGTGCCAGCAGCTTAACCCCCGGACTAGAGGGTTCAGATACGCAGTATTTT. Translating gives CASSLTPGLEGSDTQYF.

This clonotype has more than one count but fewer than ten. This sequence joins TRBV5-1 and TRBJ2-5, with 8 bases fitting TRBD1. The CDR3 totals 16 residues. J was trimmed by 3 bases and V by 0 bases; bases with no gene match: 7. Germline V gives CDR1 SGHRS, CDR2 YFSETQ. The CDR3 region has the DNA TGCGCCAGCAGCTTGGTTGCAGGGGGCGCGGAAGAGACCCAGTACTTC. Encoded protein: CASSLVAGGAEETQYF.

This clonotype appeared a single time. The CDR3 sequence is CASTSSRGVVEQYF. In DNA, the CDR3 is TGTGCCAGCACCTCCTCTCGTGGGGTTGTGGAGCAGTACTTC. The rearrangement links TRBV3-1 to TRBJ2-7; D ambiguous. Trimming took off 7 bases at V and 7 bases at J, with 20 bases between the two ends. This CDR3 comprises 14 residues. Germline V gene data show CDR1 as LGHDT and CDR2 as YNNKEL (reference sequence).

This clonotype was counted at least ten times. J is TRBJ2-3 and V is TRBV9; no definite D call. The CDR3 sequence is 13 residues long. The germline CDR1 and CDR2 sequences are SGDLS and YYNGEE. V was trimmed by 2 bases and J by 6 bases, leaving 10 bases between them. The CDR3 sequence: CASSVGVADTQYF. The CDR3 bases are TGTGCCAGCAGCGTCGGCGTGGCGGATACGCAGTATTTT.

This clonotype came up a few times. The chain carries TRBV6-5 and TRBJ1-5; TRBD1 matches at 7 bases. This CDR3 comprises 14 residues. The V and J ends lost 2 bases and 7 bases, in that order; junction bases with no gene match: 5. Germline V lookup: CDR1 MNHEY, CDR2 SVGAGI. The CDR3 protein is CASSYRAGGQPQHF. The CDR3 DNA reads TGTGCCAGCAGTTACCGGGCAGGGGGGCAGCCCCAGCATTTT.